This T cell receptor (beta chain) was observed in a study of blood T cell repertoires in COVID-19. From germline, CDR1 is SGHNT and CDR2 YENEEA. The length of the CDR3 is 17 residues. The V gene lost 5 bases and the J gene lost 7 bases, with 21 bases spanning the gap. Sequenced by immunoSEQ multiplex PCR; TCRdb stores in-frame clones only, minus some. The table shows 300,000 to 400,000 clones, with 90% occurring only once. The specimen sequenced was PBMCs or T cells enriched from blood (not recorded which). This receptor was identified in a woman aged 25 to 39 who had been exposed to COVID-19. This chain uses TRBV11-3 with TRBJ1-6; D might be TRBD1 (5 bases). The CDR3 sequence: CASSPSTGGLRNSPLHF. CDR3 nucleotides: TGTGCCAGCAGCCCATCCACAGGAGGGTTAAGGAATTCACCCCTCCACTTT.